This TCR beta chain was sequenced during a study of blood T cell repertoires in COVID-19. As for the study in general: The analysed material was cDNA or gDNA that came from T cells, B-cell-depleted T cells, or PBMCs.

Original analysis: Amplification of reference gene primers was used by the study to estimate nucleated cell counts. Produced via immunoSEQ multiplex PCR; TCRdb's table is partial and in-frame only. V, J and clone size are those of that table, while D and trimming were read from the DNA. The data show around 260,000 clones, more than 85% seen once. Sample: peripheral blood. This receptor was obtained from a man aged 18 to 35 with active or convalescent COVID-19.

The CDR3 spells CASSLGRAYEQYF. CDR3 nucleotides: TGTGCCAGCAGCTTGGGCCGAGCCTACGAGCAGTACTTC. This chain uses TRBV7-9 with TRBJ2-7; D ambiguous. The germline V and J ends were trimmed by 3 bases and 2 bases, with 8 bases remaining between them. Germline CDR1 SEHNR, CDR2 FQNEAQ (reference sequence). The CDR3 has 13 amino acids. The full variable domain, completed using reference TRBV7-9 and TRBJ2-7, is DTGVSQNPRHKITKRGQNVTFRCDPISEHNRLYWYRQTLGQGPEFLTYFQNEAQLEKSRLLSDRFSAERPKGSFSTLEIQRTEQGDSAMYLCASSLGRAYEQYFGPGTRLTVT.